These 20 T cell receptor beta chains were sequenced from one sample in a study of cytomegalovirus exposure and HLA in healthy donors. The primer mix had 60 Vbeta and 13 Jbeta primers. Assay: immunoSEQ multiplex PCR; the TCRdb copy retains only in-frame clones and omits some. This table has about 190,000 clones, around 75% appearing once. Sequencing used PBMCs. Receptors originate from a woman between 50 and 59 years old in good health and CMV-seronegative.

Comments on this clone: The same CDR3 is also encoded by other DNA sequences in this sample. The gene calls are TRBV7-9 and TRBJ1-2; 8 positions agree with TRBD1. Trimming at V came to 5 bases and at J to 3 bases, leaving 14 bases not matched to a gene. This CDR3 spans 17 amino acids. From germline, CDR1 is SEHNR and CDR2 FQNEAQ (reference sequence). DNA for the CDR3: TGTGCCAGCAGCAGGACAGGGTTTTCCCGTTCCGACTATGGCTACACCTTC. This gives the protein CASSRTGFSRSDYGYTF.

This chain connects TRBV15 to TRBJ1-4; D is unresolved. The CDR3 consists of 15 residues. Trimming stripped 7 bases from V and 4 bases from J, with 16 bases between. CDR1 and CDR2 (germline): LNHNV, YYDKDF (reference sequence). CDR3 nucleotide sequence: TGTGCCACCACTCCGGGGAGTTCCATTAATGAAAAACTGTTTTTT. Amino acid sequence: CATTPGSSINEKLFF.

This clone was recorded a few times. The chain links TRBV19 to TRBJ2-1, with D tentatively TRBD2 (6 bases). V gave up 5 bases and J gave up 10 bases, with 15 bases separating them. The germline V gene has CDR1 LNHDA and CDR2 SQIVND (reference sequence). The CDR3 contains 13 residues. CDR3 loop: CASSSELAREQFF. CDR3 in DNA: TGTGCCAGTAGTTCCGAACTAGCCAGGGAGCAGTTCTTC. The full variable domain, in which reference TRBV19 and TRBJ2-1 provide the parts outside the CDR3, is DGGITQSPKYLFRKEGQNVTLSCEQNLNHDAMYWYRQDPGQGLRLIYYSQIVNDFQKGDIAEGYSVSREKKESFPLTVTSAQKNPTAFYLCASSSELAREQFFGPGTRLTVL.

The V call is TRBV27, the J call TRBJ1-1; D is uncertain. Germline CDR1 is MNHEY and CDR2 is SMNVEV (reference sequence). The CDR3 length is 14 residues. V was clipped by 0 bases and J by 8 bases, with 13 bases between them. CDR3 sequence: CASSLSIGQWEAFF. The CDR3, as DNA: TGTGCCAGCAGTTTATCGATCGGTCAATGGGAAGCTTTCTTT.

The CDR3 here is CASSSTGGKNIQYF. The CDR3 nucleotides read TGTGCCAGCAGCTCGACAGGAGGCAAAAACATTCAGTACTTC. The chain employs TRBV7-2 and TRBJ2-4; weak D call: TRBD1 (6 bases). Germline-derived CDR1 and CDR2 are SGHTA and FQGNSA. The CDR3 length is 14 residues. V was clipped by 4 bases and J by 3 bases, with 10 bases between them.

The V and J genes are TRBV11-1 and TRBJ2-2; D gene uncertain. Germline loops: CDR1 SGHAT, CDR2 FQDESV (reference sequence). The V gene lost 1 base and the J gene lost 6 bases, with 12 bases spanning the gap. The CDR3 sequence is 15 residues long. This CDR3 is CASSLGRWSAGELFF. In DNA form, the CDR3 reads TGTGCCAGCAGCTTAGGGCGTTGGAGCGCCGGGGAGCTGTTTTTT.

This clone was found a few times. The chain joins TRBV7-9 to TRBJ1-1, with D unresolved. V lost 0 bases and J lost 4, with 6 bases in between. CDR3 size: 13 residues. Germline V gives CDR1 SEHNR, CDR2 FQNEAQ (reference sequence). The CDR3 bases are TGTGCCAGCAGCTTAGCGCTCGGCACTGAAGCTTTCTTT. Protein product: CASSLALGTEAFF.

This chain uses TRBV9 with TRBJ2-3; 13 bases map to TRBD2. CDR1 is SGDLS, CDR2 YYNGEE, per germline. With V trimmed by 4 bases and J by 6 bases, 11 bases remained unmatched. The CDR3 runs to 17 residues. Here the CDR3 reads CASSFTGTSGVSDTQYF. The DNA for the CDR3 is TGTGCCAGCAGCTTCACCGGGACTAGCGGGGTGAGCGATACGCAGTATTTT.

This chain connects TRBV27 to TRBJ2-6; D might be TRBD1 (5 bases). V lost 5 bases and J lost 0, with 29 bases in between. Germline V gives CDR1 MNHEY, CDR2 SMNVEV (reference sequence). CDR3 length: 22 amino acids. The CDR3 bases are TGTGCCAGCAGTGCCTCACTGAGTTGGGGCTTAATTTCTTTCTCTGGGGCCAACGTCCTGACTTTC. It is translated as CASSASLSWGLISFSGANVLTF.

The chain links TRBV9 to TRBJ2-1, with 9 bases matching TRBD2. Germline loops: CDR1 SGDLS, CDR2 YYNGEE. This CDR3 is built from 16 residues. Losses at the gene ends were 3 bases for V and 4 bases for J; bases not matched to a gene: 8. The CDR3 loop is CASSAAGLAGYNEQFF. CDR3 in DNA: TGTGCCAGCAGCGCCGCGGGGCTAGCGGGGTACAATGAGCAGTTCTTC.

The chain has TRBV12-1 and TRBJ1-2; the table names TRBD1, a call not compared with the DNA. TRBV12-1 is a pseudogene segment. CDR3 length: 15 amino acids. The CDR3 bases are TGTGCCAGCAGCTTTGACGGAGGACAGCTCTATGGCTACACCTTC. Translating it yields CASSFDGGQLYGYTF.

The sample holds one count of this clone. The chain links TRBV6-6 to TRBJ1-2; 8 bases are a match to TRBD1. The CDR3 covers 12 residues. Trimming at V came to 8 bases and at J to 7 bases, leaving 6 bases not matched to a gene. Germline values: CDR1 MNHNY, CDR2 SVGAGI (reference sequence). The CDR3 nucleotides are TGTGCCAGCGGGGACAGGACCGTTGGCTACACCTTC. As protein: CASGDRTVGYTF.

The chain couples TRBV7-2 to TRBJ1-5; D gene ambiguous. V lost 1 base and J 4 bases, leaving 8 bases between the germline ends. This CDR3 is 14 amino acids long. Germline assignment: CDR1 SGHTA and CDR2 FQGNSA. The CDR3 nucleotides are TGTGCCAGCAGCTTAGAGCTTTCGAATCAGCCCCAGCATTTT. This translates into CASSLELSNQPQHF.

This chain links TRBV6-5 with TRBJ2-1; 7 bases align to TRBD2. Germline assignment: CDR1 MNHEY and CDR2 SVGAGI. The CDR3 runs to 16 residues. V lost 0 bases, J lost 4 bases, and 6 bases stayed unmatched. CDR3 coding DNA: TGTGCCAGCAGTTACTCAGCGGGAACCACTTACAATGAGCAGTTCTTC. Encoded protein: CASSYSAGTTYNEQFF.

This rearrangement joins TRBV11-3 to TRBJ2-1, with D possibly TRBD2 on 5 matching bases. The V end was cut by 8 bases, the J end by 8 bases, with 10 bases between. Germline-derived CDR1 and CDR2 are SGHNT and YENEEA. The CDR3 contains 11 residues. CDR3 nucleotides: TGTGCCAGCTCGGCTAGCCATGAGCAGTTCTTC. It yields the protein CASSASHEQFF.

V is TRBV14 and J is TRBJ1-3, with 7 positions matching TRBD1. Germline-derived CDR1 and CDR2 are SGHDN and FVKESK. The CDR3 runs 12 residues. Trimming took 5 bases from V and 7 from J; bases not matched to a gene: 2. CDR3 sequence reads: CASSSQGNTIYF. CDR3 nucleotide sequence: TGTGCCAGCAGCTCACAGGGGAACACCATATATTTT.

The chain joins TRBV7-9 to TRBJ2-7, with 7 positions matching TRBD1. The trim removed 5 bases at V and 5 bases at J, leaving 18 bases unmatched. The CDR3 length is 17 residues. The germline gives CDR1 SEHNR, CDR2 FQNEAQ (reference sequence). The CDR3 nucleotides read TGTGCCAGCAGCAAGAATCCTCTAGGCAGGGGGAACAACGAGCAGTACTTC. Amino acids: CASSKNPLGRGNNEQYF.

The rearrangement links TRBV28 to TRBJ2-4; TRBD1 agrees at 9 bases. CDR3 length: 16 amino acids. Trimming at V came to 5 bases and at J to 3 bases, leaving 8 bases not matched to a gene. Germline CDR1 MDHEN, CDR2 SYDVKM. The CDR3 DNA sequence: TGTGCCAGCAGTAGTCCCGGGACAGGGTACAAAAACATTCAGTACTTC. Its protein product is CASSSPGTGYKNIQYF. Together with reference TRBV28 and TRBJ2-4, the CDR3 gives the full variable domain: DVKVTQSSRYLVKRTGEKVFLECVQDMDHENMFWYRQDPGLGLRLIYFSYDVKMKEKGDIPEGYSVSREKKERFSLILESASTNQTSMYLCASSSPGTGYKNIQYFGAGTRLSVL.

CDR3 DNA sequence: TGTGCCAGTAGTATCGGCTCGGCAGGGGCAGGCGGGGAGCTGTTTTTT. Its protein is CASSIGSAGAGGELFF. The V call is TRBV19, the J call TRBJ2-2, with a weak D call TRBD1 (6 bases). This CDR3 comprises 16 residues. V was shortened by 3 bases and J by 7 bases, with 18 bases between the two germline ends. CDR1 is LNHDA and CDR2 is SQIVND in the germline V gene (reference sequence).

This CDR3 is CASGGGEQYF. CDR3 nucleotide sequence: TGTGCTAGTGGGGGGGGCGAGCAGTACTTC. The rearrangement joins TRBV12-5 to TRBJ2-7, with a tentative D call TRBD2 (6 bases). Trimming removed 6 bases at V and 6 bases at J, with 6 bases between. This CDR3 has 10 amino acids. Germline V lookup: CDR1 LGHNT, CDR2 FRNRAP.